One and the same sample provided the 23 T cell receptor beta chains below, sequenced in a study of shared clonotypes between healthy human individuals. Positively selected for CCR7, the CD45RO-negative cells used as naive CD8 cells excluded terminally differentiated effector memory CD45RA+ cells. Assay: immunoSEQ multiplex PCR; the TCRdb copy retains only in-frame clones and omits some. Of over 2 million clones listed, about 95% are singletons. The sample was naive CD8+ T cells sorted from blood. The receptors shown here come from a man between 18 and 29 years old in good health.

As regards this clone: Other nucleotide sequences in the sample specify the same CDR3. The V and J genes are TRBV9 and TRBJ2-5; 9 nucleotides line up with TRBD2. Germline lookup yields CDR1 SGDLS and CDR2 YYNGEE. The ends lost 0 bases at V and 5 bases at J; junction bases unmatched: 2. This CDR3 contains 14 residues. The CDR3 bases are TGTGCCAGCAGCGTAGGCGGGGGGGTTGAGACCCAGTACTTC. It specifies CASSVGGGVETQYF.

J is TRBJ2-5 and V is TRBV7-9; 7 bases are shared with TRBD1. J lost 5 bases, V lost 5 bases, and 8 bases had no gene match. There are 14 residues in the CDR3. The germline V gene encodes CDR1 SEHNR and CDR2 FQNEAQ (reference sequence). The CDR3: CASSTDRVHETQYF. The CDR3 region has the DNA TGTGCCAGCAGCACCGACAGGGTGCATGAGACCCAGTACTTC.

CDR3: CASSPQTRVLSYNEQFF. Here the CDR3 DNA reads TGTGCCAGCAGCCCTCAGACACGCGTACTCTCCTACAATGAGCAGTTCTTC. This chain uses TRBV7-9 with TRBJ2-1, with D uncertain. Trimming left V 5 bases short and J 0 bases short, with 17 bases between. The CDR3 sequence is 17 residues long. Germline V CDR1 and CDR2: SEHNR, FQNEAQ (reference sequence).

V and J are TRBV9 and TRBJ1-5; D possibly corresponds to TRBD1 (6 bases). The CDR3 is made up of 15 amino acids. V shed 3 bases and J shed 3 bases, with 13 bases lying between them. The germline V gene encodes CDR1 SGDLS and CDR2 YYNGEE. CDR3 loop: CASSGGGPNNQPQHF. The CDR3 DNA reads as TGTGCCAGCAGCGGAGGGGGGCCCAACAATCAGCCCCAGCATTTT.

This chain joins TRBV27 and TRBJ2-3; 7 positions match TRBD2. This CDR3 is 15 amino acids long. Germline CDR1 reads MNHEY; CDR2 reads SMNVEV (reference sequence). Unmatched junction bases numbered 6, after V lost 2 bases and J lost 4 bases. In DNA form, the CDR3 reads TGTGCCAGCAGTTTAAAGGCTAGCGGTGCAGATACGCAGTATTTT. Protein: CASSLKASGADTQYF.

V and J are TRBV7-2 and TRBJ2-3; the match to TRBD2 covers 8 bases. The CDR3 runs 15 residues. Germline V gives CDR1 SGHTA, CDR2 FQGNSA. The junction had 4 bases not matched to a gene; V was cut back by 0 bases and J by 5 bases. CDR3 residues: CASSLARGAGDTQYF. In DNA, the CDR3 is TGTGCCAGCAGCTTAGCGCGGGGGGCAGGAGATACGCAGTATTTT.

J is TRBJ2-7 and V is TRBV6-6, with a tentative D call TRBD1 (6 bases). Trimming removed 5 bases at V and 3 bases at J, with 11 bases between. Germline CDR1 MNHNY, CDR2 SVGAGI (reference sequence). The CDR3 is 13 amino acids. The CDR3 coding sequence is TGTGCCAGCAGTCCCCAGGGGAACTACGAGCAGTACTTC. Protein product: CASSPQGNYEQYF.

This clone is a singleton in its sample. This sample also contains other DNA sequences that code for the same CDR3. The V gene is TRBV5-6, the J gene TRBJ2-7; perhaps TRBD2 as D (5 bases). From germline, CDR1 is SGHDT and CDR2 YYEEEE. V was cut by 0 bases and J by 2 bases, with 6 bases left in between. The CDR3 is 13 amino acids. CDR3 sequence: CASSLGRTYEQYF. The CDR3 DNA reads TGTGCCAGCAGCTTGGGGAGGACCTACGAGCAGTACTTC.

J is TRBJ2-1 and V is TRBV27; unclear D gene. CDR1 is MNHEY and CDR2 is SMNVEV in the germline V gene (reference sequence). This CDR3 is built from 15 residues. With 5 bases removed from V and 0 bases from J, the gap between germline ends came to 11 bases. CDR3 nucleotides: TGTGCCAGCAGTCCACAACCTAGCTCCTACAATGAGCAGTTCTTC. It is translated as CASSPQPSSYNEQFF.

This chain uses TRBV7-9 with TRBJ2-1; tentatively, D is TRBD1 (5 bases). In germline, CDR1 is SEHNR, CDR2 FQNEAQ (reference sequence). CDR3 length equals 16 residues. The germline V and J ends were trimmed by 6 bases and 6 bases, with 21 bases remaining between them. In DNA form, the CDR3 reads TGTGCCAGCAGTTCTCGGACACTCTCGGCGGTCAATGAGCAGTTCTTC. This codes for CASSSRTLSAVNEQFF.

As concerns this clone: In the same sample, other DNA sequences code for this CDR3. The chain couples TRBV9 to TRBJ2-7; D gene uncertain. The germline V and J ends were trimmed by 0 bases and 0 bases, with 10 bases remaining between them. This CDR3 is 15 amino acids long. Germline CDR1 is SGDLS and CDR2 is YYNGEE. DNA for the CDR3: TGTGCCAGCAGCGTAGGCGCCGAGAGCTCCTACGAGCAGTACTTC. Its translation is CASSVGAESSYEQYF.

V is TRBV28 and J is TRBJ2-3; 9 bases agree with TRBD2. V was pared by 6 bases and J by 4 bases, with 14 bases of the junction left unmatched. Per germline, CDR1 MDHEN and CDR2 SYDVKM. This CDR3 region has 17 residues. CDR3: CASSSPLAGVASDTQYF. Here the CDR3 DNA reads TGTGCCAGCAGCTCCCCTTTAGCGGGAGTAGCATCAGATACGCAGTATTTT.

In the case of this clone: Other DNA sequences of this sample code for an identical CDR3. The chain employs TRBV27 and TRBJ2-1; D is ambiguous. The germline V gene encodes CDR1 MNHEY and CDR2 SMNVEV (reference sequence). CDR3 length equals 12 residues. V lost 6 bases to trimming and J lost 7 bases, with 10 bases between them. The CDR3 nucleotides are TGTGCCAGCAGCCTACTCGGGAATGAGCAGTTCTTC. As protein: CASSLLGNEQFF.

This clone was recorded only once. Other nucleotide sequences in the sample specify the same CDR3. DNA of the CDR3: TGCGCCAGCAGCCGCGGGGGGCGCACAGATACGCAGTATTTT. It codes for CASSRGGRTDTQYF. The chain is built from TRBV4-1 and TRBJ2-3, with 8 bases identical to TRBD2. In germline, CDR1 is MGHRA, CDR2 YSYEKL. This CDR3 comprises 14 residues. Germline trimming cut 4 bases from V and 1 base from J; bases unmatched to any gene: 1.

V gene TRBV4-1 combines with J gene TRBJ1-1; D is possibly TRBD1 (6 bases). The V end was cut by 6 bases, the J end by 0 bases, with 14 bases between. The V gene's germline CDR1 is MGHRA and CDR2 YSYEKL. The CDR3 covers 15 residues. This chain's CDR3 is CASRLVQGLNTEAFF. In nucleotides, the CDR3 is TGCGCCAGCAGACTCGTACAGGGTCTGAACACTGAAGCTTTCTTT.

About this clone itself: Other DNA sequences in this specimen translate into the identical CDR3. The rearrangement links TRBV28 to TRBJ2-5, with 9 bases identical to TRBD2. Germline V gene lookup returns CDR1 MDHEN and CDR2 SYDVKM. This CDR3 is 13 amino acids long. The V segment lost 6 bases and the J segment 3 bases; nucleotides outside the gene matches: 2. The CDR3: CASSGGGEETQYF. The DNA for the CDR3 is TGTGCCAGCAGCGGCGGGGGGGAAGAGACCCAGTACTTC.

The chain recombines TRBV6-5 with TRBJ2-3, with D unclear. This CDR3 spans 14 amino acids. Trimming removed 4 bases from V and 2 bases from J, with 10 bases in between. Germline V CDR1 and CDR2: MNHEY, SVGAGI. In DNA, the CDR3 is TGTGCCAGCAGTTTTGGGGAAAACACAGATACGCAGTATTTT. It is translated as CASSFGENTDTQYF.

The J gene is TRBJ2-3, the V gene TRBV7-2; D gene ambiguous. This CDR3 spans 14 amino acids. The germline V gene has CDR1 SGHTA and CDR2 FQGNSA. V was trimmed by 3 bases and J by 1 base, leaving 8 bases between them. The CDR3: CASSFGRRTDTQYF. CDR3 DNA sequence: TGTGCCAGCAGCTTTGGTCGCCGCACAGATACGCAGTATTTT. Full variable domain (outside the CDR3, taken from reference TRBV7-2 and TRBJ2-3): GAGVSQSPSNKVTEKGKDVELRCDPISGHTALYWYRQSLGQGLEFLIYFQGNSAPDKSGLPSDRFSAERTGGSVSTLTIQRTQQEDSAVYLCASSFGRRTDTQYFGPGTRLTVL.

V gene TRBV5-6 combines with J gene TRBJ2-7; TRBD2 matches 11 bases. Germline CDR1 and CDR2: SGHDT and YYEEEE. The CDR3 extends over 17 amino acids. V shed 0 bases, J shed 7 bases, and the junction held 12 bases outside the gene matches. DNA for the CDR3: TGTGCCAGCAGCTTGGCCACTAGCGGGGGACCGTCCTGGGAGCAGTACTTC. This gives the protein CASSLATSGGPSWEQYF.

This chain links TRBV5-4 with TRBJ2-3, with 11 bases that match TRBD1. CDR1 and CDR2 from the germline V gene are SGHNT and YYREEE (reference sequence). V dropped 4 bases and J dropped 5; count of bases not matched to a gene: 6. CDR3 length: 15 residues. CDR3 in DNA: TGTGCCAGCAGCCTGTTGGGACAGGGGGAAGATACGCAGTATTTT. Amino acid sequence: CASSLLGQGEDTQYF.

This chain links TRBV18 with TRBJ2-3, with 7 nucleotides matching TRBD2. V shed 2 bases, J shed 5 bases, and the junction held 4 bases outside the gene matches. The CDR3 is 14 residues long. In germline, CDR1 is KGHSH, CDR2 LQKENI. CDR3 amino acids: CASSPVGGGDTQYF. CDR3 coding DNA: TGTGCCAGCTCACCAGTCGGCGGGGGAGATACGCAGTATTTT.

With respect to this clone: The sample holds other DNA sequences that translate to the same CDR3. The chain recombines TRBV9 with TRBJ2-5; possibly TRBD1 for D (5 bases). Trimming stripped 0 bases from V and 2 bases from J, with 5 bases between. Per the germline V gene, CDR1 is SGDLS and CDR2 is YYNGEE. The CDR3 totals 13 residues. The CDR3 loop reads CASSVGQQETQYF. DNA for the CDR3: TGTGCCAGCAGCGTAGGACAGCAAGAGACCCAGTACTTC.

A note on this clone: Other DNA sequences in this sample translate to the same CDR3. The V and J genes are TRBV4-1 and TRBJ2-7; tentative D call: TRBD1 (6 bases). From germline, CDR1 is MGHRA and CDR2 YSYEKL. The CDR3 runs to 15 residues. The ends were cut back, 1 base at V and 5 bases at J, with 15 bases in the middle. The CDR3 loop is CASSQVGQGSHEQYF. Here the CDR3 DNA reads TGCGCCAGCAGCCAAGTCGGCCAGGGGTCCCACGAGCAGTACTTC.